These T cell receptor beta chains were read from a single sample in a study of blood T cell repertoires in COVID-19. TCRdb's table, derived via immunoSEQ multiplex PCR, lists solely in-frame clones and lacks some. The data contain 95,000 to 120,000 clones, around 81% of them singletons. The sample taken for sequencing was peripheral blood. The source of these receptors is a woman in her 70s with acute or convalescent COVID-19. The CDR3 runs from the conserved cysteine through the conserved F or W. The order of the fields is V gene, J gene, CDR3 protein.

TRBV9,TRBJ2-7,CASSARLEDEQYF
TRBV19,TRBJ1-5,CASTLRGQNNQPQHF
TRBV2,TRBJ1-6,CARALDGFGNSPLHF
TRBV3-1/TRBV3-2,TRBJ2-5,CASSQDLHMQGVYQETQYF
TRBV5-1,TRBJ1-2,CASSGNAGYSGDNGYTF
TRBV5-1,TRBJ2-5,CASSSTPSTAVRGQETQYF
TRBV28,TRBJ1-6,CASSGTGQGFSPLHF
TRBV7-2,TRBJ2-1,CASSFRDSHNEQFF
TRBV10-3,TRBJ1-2,CAISVEAGSYYGYTF
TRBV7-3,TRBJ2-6,CASSPGTGGLGGANVLTF